These 2 T cell receptor beta chains share one sample of origin, sequenced in a study of blood T cell repertoires in COVID-19 (dated by TCRdb to about 2020). Library preparation was by the immunoSEQ multiplex PCR assay. In its TCRdb copy, this immuneACCESS table keeps in-frame sequences only and misses some clones. Where compared with another copy, unresolved V genes explain less than half of these, and the others have no known cause. In this sample the table shows about 300,000 clones, 87% of which occur a single time. The ten largest account for roughly 2.3% of the sample. The sequenced sample consisted of peripheral blood. The receptors were gathered from a man younger than 30 with active or convalescent COVID-19.

The genes are TRBV27 and TRBJ1-2; 7 bases match TRBD1. CDR3 length: 14 amino acids. In germline, CDR1 is MNHEY, CDR2 SMNVEV (reference sequence). Trimming cost V 2 bases and J 6 bases; bases outside gene matches: 6. The CDR3 loop reads CASSLIGTANGYTF. In DNA form, the CDR3 reads TGTGCCAGCAGTTTAATTGGGACAGCTAATGGCTACACCTTC.

The rearrangement uses TRBV28 and TRBJ1-4; D is possibly TRBD1 (5 bases). Germline CDR1 and CDR2: MDHEN and SYDVKM. The CDR3 is 18 amino acids. Trimming took off 5 bases at V and 0 bases at J, with 19 bases between the two ends. The CDR3, as DNA: TGTGCCAGCAGTAGCTTGGGGGGGTTCACGGCAACTAATGAAAAACTGTTTTTT. It is translated as CASSSLGGFTATNEKLFF.